This T cell receptor beta chain is from a study of blood T cell repertoires in COVID-19. Assay: immunoSEQ multiplex PCR; the TCRdb copy retains only in-frame clones and omits some. The sample lists under 250,000 clones; about nine tenths were seen once. After removal of 1 base from V and 1 base from J, the junction contained 2 bases not matched to a gene. Germline V gene data show CDR1 as SGHTA and CDR2 as FQGNSA. The CDR3 extends over 15 amino acids. V is TRBV7-2 and J is TRBJ2-5; 8 nucleotides align to TRBD2. This receptor was identified in a man in his 60s who had recovered from COVID-19. The specimen was peripheral blood. This chain's CDR3 is CASSLGAGGQETQYF. The DNA of the CDR3 is TGTGCCAGCAGCTTAGGGGCGGGAGGCCAAGAGACCCAGTACTTC.